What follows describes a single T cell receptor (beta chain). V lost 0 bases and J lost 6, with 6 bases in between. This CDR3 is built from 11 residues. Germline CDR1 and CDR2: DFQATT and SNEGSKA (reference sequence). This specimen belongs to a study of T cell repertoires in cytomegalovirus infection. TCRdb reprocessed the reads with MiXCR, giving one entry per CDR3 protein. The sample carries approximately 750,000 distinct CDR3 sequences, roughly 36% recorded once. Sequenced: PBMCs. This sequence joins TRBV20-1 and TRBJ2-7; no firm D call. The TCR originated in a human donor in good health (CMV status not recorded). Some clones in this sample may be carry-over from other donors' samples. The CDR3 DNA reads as TGCAGTGCTAGAGACTACACCGAGCAGTACTTC. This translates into CSARDYTEQYF.